This entry describes one T cell receptor (beta chain). Its target is not known. This specimen comes from a study of beta chain features in type 1 diabetes. Study-wide results and caveats: Junctions at VDJ sites from type 1 diabetes patients had fewer insertions and more deletions. All four CD4+ subsets of Type 1 diabetes patients contained TCRB CDR3s that were moderately but significantly shorter.

Sorting based on CD45RO/CCR7/CD25/CD127/CD95/CD27 separated CD4+ naive, central memory, regulatory and stem cell-like memory cells. Investigators reverse transcribed all isolated RNA, so they sequenced expressed TCRB transcripts. Libraries were prepared by immunoSEQ multiplex PCR; TCRdb keeps only in-frame clonotypes and omits some of them. The sample includes 550,000 to 850,000 clones, 13% seen only once; the top ten take roughly 0.022%. This TCR came from a man between 18 and 29 years old with type 1 diabetes. Sequences were obtained from naive CD4+ T cells from blood.

CDR3 region: CASSSGGANEQFF. The CDR3 region has the DNA TGTGCCAGCAGTTCCGGCGGCGCCAATGAGCAGTTCTTC. This chain connects TRBV28 to TRBJ2-1; no firm D call. The CDR3 runs 13 residues. Trimming pared 4 bases from V and 6 bases from J, leaving 10 bases between. Germline CDR1 and CDR2: MDHEN and SYDVKM.